Described below is a single TCR beta chain sequence and its context. Its cognate antigen is unknown. The data stem from a study of siplizumab effects on memory and regulatory T cells. General study findings and limits: No naive or memory phenotype could be assigned to roughly 80-96% of proliferating clones.

V was shortened by 7 bases and J by 0 bases, with 9 bases between the two germline ends. Germline CDR1 is MNHNY and CDR2 is SVGAGI (reference sequence). CDR3 size: 13 residues. TCRdb's table, derived via immunoSEQ multiplex PCR, lists solely in-frame clones and lacks some. The sample yields roughly 100,000 clones, approximately 91% seen once. The rearrangement joins TRBV6-6 to TRBJ1-1; D unresolved. This clonotype was sampled from a human donor in good health. Sequencing was done on a sample of non-Treg CD4+ T cells sorted from blood. CDR3 in DNA: TGTGCCAGCAATGGAGTTATGAACACTGAAGCTTTCTTT. Translated: CASNGVMNTEAFF.